This T cell receptor (beta chain) derives from a study of patients and donors after allogeneic stem cell transplantation (dated by TCRdb to about 2020). This clonotype was seen only a few times. It lacks a known antigen. No clone much larger than this one lies a single base away; base qualities are absent. V loses 5 bases at its end and J loses 3 bases; junction bases beyond the gene matches: 9. For CDR1 and CDR2, the germline V gene lists MNHEY and SVGEGT. The CDR3 numbers 16 residues from cysteine through phenylalanine. Only the CDR3 part of the read is kept: 48 bases, read in frame from the first base. The protocol used for the library was RT-PCR. Reads for this sample came from a NextSeq 550. The public reads were reanalyzed by TCRdb: fastp trimming at Q25, MiXCR alignment, in-frame beta chains only. Here each entry gathers all rows of one CDR3 protein and keeps the most common genes and DNA. Across this sample there are around 150,000 distinct CDR3 sequences, with approximately 35% seen only once. Approximately 50% of the sample rests with the top ten.

The clonotype originates from a human donor who was either an allogeneic HSCT recipient or a stem cell or donor lymphocyte infusion donor (not recorded which). It is not recorded whose cells these are; they may come from a transplant donor. The source material was blood, either unsorted or a sorted T cell fraction (not recorded which). The V and J genes are TRBV6-2 or TRBV6-3 and TRBJ2-4; 8 nucleotides in the junction match TRBD1. The CDR3 has the sequence CASSTPLTGVKNIQYF. The DNA sequence reads TGTGCCAGCAGTACCCCCTTGACAGGGGTCAAAAACATTCAGTACTTC.